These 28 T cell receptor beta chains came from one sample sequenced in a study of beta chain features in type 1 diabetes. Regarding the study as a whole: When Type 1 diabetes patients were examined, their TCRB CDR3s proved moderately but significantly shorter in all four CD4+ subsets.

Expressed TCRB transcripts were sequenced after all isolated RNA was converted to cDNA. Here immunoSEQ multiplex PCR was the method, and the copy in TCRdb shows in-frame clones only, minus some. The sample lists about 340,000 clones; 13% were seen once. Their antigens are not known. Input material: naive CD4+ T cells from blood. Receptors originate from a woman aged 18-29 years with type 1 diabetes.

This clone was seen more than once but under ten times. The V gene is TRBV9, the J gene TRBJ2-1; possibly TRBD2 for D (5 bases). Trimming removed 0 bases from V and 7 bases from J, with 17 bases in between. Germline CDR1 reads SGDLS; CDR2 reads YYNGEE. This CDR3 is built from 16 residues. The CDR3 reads CASSVGYARPGNEQFF. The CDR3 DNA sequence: TGTGCCAGCAGCGTAGGGTATGCGAGACCGGGGAATGAGCAGTTCTTC. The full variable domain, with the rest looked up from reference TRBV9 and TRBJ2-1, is DSGVTQTPKHLITATGQRVTLRCSPRSGDLSVYWYQQSLDQGLQFLIQYYNGEERAKGNILERFSAQQFPDLHSELNLSSLELGDSALYFCASSVGYARPGNEQFFGPGTRLTVL.

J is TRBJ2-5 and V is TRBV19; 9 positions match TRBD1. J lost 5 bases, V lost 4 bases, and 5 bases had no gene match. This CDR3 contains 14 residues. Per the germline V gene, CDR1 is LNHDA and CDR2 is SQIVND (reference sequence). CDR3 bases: TGTGCCAGTAGTAGGACAGGGGTTGGCGAGACCCAGTACTTC. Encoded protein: CASSRTGVGETQYF.

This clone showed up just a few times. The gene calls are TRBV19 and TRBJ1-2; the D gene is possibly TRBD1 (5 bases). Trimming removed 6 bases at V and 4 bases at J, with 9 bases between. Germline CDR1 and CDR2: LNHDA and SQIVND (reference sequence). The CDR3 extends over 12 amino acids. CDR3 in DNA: TGTGCCAGTAGCCTCGACAGCTATGGCTACACCTTC. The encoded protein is CASSLDSYGYTF. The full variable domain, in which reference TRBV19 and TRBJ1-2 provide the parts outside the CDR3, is DGGITQSPKYLFRKEGQNVTLSCEQNLNHDAMYWYRQDPGQGLRLIYYSQIVNDFQKGDIAEGYSVSREKKESFPLTVTSAQKNPTAFYLCASSLDSYGYTFGSGTRLTVV.

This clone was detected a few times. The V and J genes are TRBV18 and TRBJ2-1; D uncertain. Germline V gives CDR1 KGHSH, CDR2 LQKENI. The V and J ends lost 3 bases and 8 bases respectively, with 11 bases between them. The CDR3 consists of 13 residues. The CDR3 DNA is TGTGCCAGCTCACCGAGCCTCGAAGATGAGCAGTTCTTC. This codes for CASSPSLEDEQFF.

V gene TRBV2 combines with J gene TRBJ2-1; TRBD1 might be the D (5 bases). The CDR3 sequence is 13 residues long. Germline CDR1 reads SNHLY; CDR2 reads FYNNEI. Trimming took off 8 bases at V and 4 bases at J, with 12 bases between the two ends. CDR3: CASVRTIYNEQFF. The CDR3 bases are TGTGCCAGCGTGAGGACAATTTACAATGAGCAGTTCTTC. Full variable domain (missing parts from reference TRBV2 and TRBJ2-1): EPEVTQTPSHQVTQMGQEVILRCVPISNHLYFYWYRQILGQKVEFLVSFYNNEISEKSEIFDDQFSVERPDGSNFTLKIRSTKLEDSAMYFCASVRTIYNEQFFGPGTRLTVL.

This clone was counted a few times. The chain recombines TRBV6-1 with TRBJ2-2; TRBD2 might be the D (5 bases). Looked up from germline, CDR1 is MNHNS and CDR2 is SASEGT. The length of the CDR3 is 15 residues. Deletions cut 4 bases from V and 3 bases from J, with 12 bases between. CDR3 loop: CASSGGNSYTGELFF. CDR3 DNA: TGTGCCAGCAGTGGAGGGAATTCGTACACCGGGGAGCTGTTTTTT.

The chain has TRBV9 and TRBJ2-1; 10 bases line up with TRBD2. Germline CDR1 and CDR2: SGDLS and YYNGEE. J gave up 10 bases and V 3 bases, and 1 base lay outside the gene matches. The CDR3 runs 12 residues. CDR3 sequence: CASSGSGREQFF. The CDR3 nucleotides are TGTGCCAGCAGCGGTAGCGGGAGGGAGCAGTTCTTC.

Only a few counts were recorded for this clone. The CDR3 region has the DNA TGTGCCAGCAGCGTAAGGACAGGGGGTTTAGTAGAGCAGTTCTTC. Its translation is CASSVRTGGLVEQFF. The chain is built from TRBV9 and TRBJ2-1; 10 bases are a match to TRBD1. CDR1 is SGDLS, CDR2 YYNGEE, per germline. J was trimmed by 10 bases and V by 1 base; bases with no gene match: 8. The CDR3 length is 15 residues.

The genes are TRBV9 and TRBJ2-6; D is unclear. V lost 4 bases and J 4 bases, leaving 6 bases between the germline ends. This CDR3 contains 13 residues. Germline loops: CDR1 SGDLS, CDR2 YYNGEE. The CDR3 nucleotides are TGTGCCAGCAGCCAGTCAGGGGCCAACGTCCTGACTTTC. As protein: CASSQSGANVLTF.

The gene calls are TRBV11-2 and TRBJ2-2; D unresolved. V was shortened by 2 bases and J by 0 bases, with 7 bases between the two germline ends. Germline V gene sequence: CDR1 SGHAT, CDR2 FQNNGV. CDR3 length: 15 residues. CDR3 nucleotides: TGTGCCAGCAGCTTATCCCCTACGAACACCGGGGAGCTGTTTTTT. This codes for CASSLSPTNTGELFF.

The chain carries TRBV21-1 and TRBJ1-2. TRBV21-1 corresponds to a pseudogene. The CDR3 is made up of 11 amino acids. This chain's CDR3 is CASSKSGGYTF. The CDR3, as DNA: TGTGCCAGCAGCAAGTCGGGTGGCTACACCTTC.

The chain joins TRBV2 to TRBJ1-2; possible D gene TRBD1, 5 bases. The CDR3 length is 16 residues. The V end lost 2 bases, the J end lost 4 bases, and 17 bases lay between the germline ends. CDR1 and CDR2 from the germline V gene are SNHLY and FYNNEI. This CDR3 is CASSEPPKGQLYGYTF. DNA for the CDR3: TGTGCCAGCAGTGAACCCCCAAAGGGGCAGCTCTATGGCTACACCTTC.

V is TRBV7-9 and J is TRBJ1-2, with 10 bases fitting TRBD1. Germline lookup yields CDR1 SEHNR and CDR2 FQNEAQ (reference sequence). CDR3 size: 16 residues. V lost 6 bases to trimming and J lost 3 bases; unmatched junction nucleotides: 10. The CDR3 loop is CASSPHAGTGDYGYTF. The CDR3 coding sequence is TGTGCCAGCAGTCCTCATGCGGGGACAGGGGACTATGGCTACACCTTC.

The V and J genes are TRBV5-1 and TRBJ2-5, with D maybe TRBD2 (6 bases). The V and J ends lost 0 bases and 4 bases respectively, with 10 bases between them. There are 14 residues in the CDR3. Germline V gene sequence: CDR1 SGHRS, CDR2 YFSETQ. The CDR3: CASSLGPGVETQYF. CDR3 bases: TGCGCCAGCAGCTTGGGGCCGGGAGTAGAGACCCAGTACTTC.

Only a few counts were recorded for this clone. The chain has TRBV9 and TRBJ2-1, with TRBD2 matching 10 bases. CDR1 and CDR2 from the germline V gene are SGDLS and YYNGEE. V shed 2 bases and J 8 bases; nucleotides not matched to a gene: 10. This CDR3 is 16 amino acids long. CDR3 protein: CASSVGGGLAGDEQFF. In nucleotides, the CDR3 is TGTGCCAGCAGCGTGGGAGGGGGTCTAGCGGGAGATGAGCAGTTCTTC.

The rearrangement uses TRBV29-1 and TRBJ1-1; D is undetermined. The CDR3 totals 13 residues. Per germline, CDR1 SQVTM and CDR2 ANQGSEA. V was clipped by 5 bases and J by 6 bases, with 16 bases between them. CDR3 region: CSVWRIAGAEAFF. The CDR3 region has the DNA TGCAGCGTTTGGAGGATAGCGGGCGCTGAAGCTTTCTTT. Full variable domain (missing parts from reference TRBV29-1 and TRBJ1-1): SAVISQKPSRDICQRGTSLTIQCQVDSQVTMMFWYRQQPGQSLTLIATANQGSEATYESGFVIDKFPISRPNLTFSTLTVSNMSPEDSSIYLCSVWRIAGAEAFFGQGTRLTVV.

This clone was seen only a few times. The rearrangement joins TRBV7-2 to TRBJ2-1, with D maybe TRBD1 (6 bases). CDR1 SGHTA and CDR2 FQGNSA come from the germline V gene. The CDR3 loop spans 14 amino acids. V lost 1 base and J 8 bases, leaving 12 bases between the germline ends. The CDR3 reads CASSLGGGLDEQFF. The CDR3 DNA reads TGTGCCAGCAGCTTAGGAGGGGGTTTGGATGAGCAGTTCTTC.

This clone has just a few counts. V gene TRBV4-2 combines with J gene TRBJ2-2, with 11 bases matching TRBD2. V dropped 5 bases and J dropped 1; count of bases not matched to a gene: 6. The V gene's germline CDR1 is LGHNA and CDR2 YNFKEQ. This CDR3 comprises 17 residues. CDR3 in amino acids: CASSSLLAGGNTGELFF. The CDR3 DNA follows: TGTGCCAGCAGCTCGCTTCTAGCGGGAGGGAACACCGGGGAGCTGTTTTTT.

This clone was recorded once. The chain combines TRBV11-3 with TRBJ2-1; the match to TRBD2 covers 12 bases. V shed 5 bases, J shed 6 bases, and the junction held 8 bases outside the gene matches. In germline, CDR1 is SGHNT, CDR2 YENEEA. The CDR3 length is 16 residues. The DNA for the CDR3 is TGTGCCAGCAGCCGCCAACTAGCGGGAGGTCGCAATGAGCAGTTCTTC. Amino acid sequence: CASSRQLAGGRNEQFF.

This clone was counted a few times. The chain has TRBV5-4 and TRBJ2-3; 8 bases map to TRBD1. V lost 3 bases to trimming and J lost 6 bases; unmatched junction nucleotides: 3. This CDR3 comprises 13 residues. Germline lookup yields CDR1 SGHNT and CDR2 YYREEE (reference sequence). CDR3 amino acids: CASSWTGSDTQYF. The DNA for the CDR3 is TGTGCCAGCAGCTGGACAGGGTCGGATACGCAGTATTTT.

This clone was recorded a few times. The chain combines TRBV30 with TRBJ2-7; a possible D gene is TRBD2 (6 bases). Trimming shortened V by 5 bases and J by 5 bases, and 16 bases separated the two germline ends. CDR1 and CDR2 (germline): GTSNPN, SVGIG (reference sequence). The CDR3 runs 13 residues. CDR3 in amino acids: CAWLRRGTHEQYF. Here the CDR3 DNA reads TGTGCCTGGCTGAGACGGGGGACCCACGAGCAGTACTTC.

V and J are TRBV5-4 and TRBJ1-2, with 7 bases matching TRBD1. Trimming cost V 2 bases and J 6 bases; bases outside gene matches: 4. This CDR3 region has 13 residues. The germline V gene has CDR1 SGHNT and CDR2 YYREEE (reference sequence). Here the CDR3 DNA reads TGTGCCAGCAGCTTTACAGGGGTGGATGGCTACACCTTC. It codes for CASSFTGVDGYTF.

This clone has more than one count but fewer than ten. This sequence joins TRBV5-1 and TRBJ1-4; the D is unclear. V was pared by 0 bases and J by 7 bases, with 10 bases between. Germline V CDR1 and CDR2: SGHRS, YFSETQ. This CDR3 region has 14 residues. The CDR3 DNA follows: TGCGCCAGCAGCTTGGCCTCATGGAGTGAAAAACTGTTTTTT. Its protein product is CASSLASWSEKLFF.

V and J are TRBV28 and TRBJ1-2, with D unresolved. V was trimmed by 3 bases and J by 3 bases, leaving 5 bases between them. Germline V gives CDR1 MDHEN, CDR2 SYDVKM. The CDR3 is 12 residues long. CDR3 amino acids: CASSLLDYGYTF. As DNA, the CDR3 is TGTGCCAGCAGTTTGTTAGACTATGGCTACACCTTC.

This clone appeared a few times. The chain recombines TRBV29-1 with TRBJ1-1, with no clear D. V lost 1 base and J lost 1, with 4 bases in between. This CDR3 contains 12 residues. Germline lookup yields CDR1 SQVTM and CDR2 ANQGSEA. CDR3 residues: CSVEGQNTEAFF. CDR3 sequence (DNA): TGCAGCGTTGAAGGTCAGAACACTGAAGCTTTCTTT.

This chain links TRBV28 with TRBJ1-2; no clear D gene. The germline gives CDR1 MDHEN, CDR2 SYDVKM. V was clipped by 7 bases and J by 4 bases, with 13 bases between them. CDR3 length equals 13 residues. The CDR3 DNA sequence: TGTGCCAGCACCCGCGGCGGCTCCTATGGCTACACCTTC. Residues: CASTRGGSYGYTF.

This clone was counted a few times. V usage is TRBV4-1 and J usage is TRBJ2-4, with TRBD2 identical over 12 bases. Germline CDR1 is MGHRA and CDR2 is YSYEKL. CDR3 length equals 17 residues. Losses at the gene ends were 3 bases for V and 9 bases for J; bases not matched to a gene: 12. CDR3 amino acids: CASSQGKLAGGRGIQYF. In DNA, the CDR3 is TGCGCCAGCAGCCAGGGTAAACTAGCGGGAGGCAGGGGCATTCAGTACTTC.

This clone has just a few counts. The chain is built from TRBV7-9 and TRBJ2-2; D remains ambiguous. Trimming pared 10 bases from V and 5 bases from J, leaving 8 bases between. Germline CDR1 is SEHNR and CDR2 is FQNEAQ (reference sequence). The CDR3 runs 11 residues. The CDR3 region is CANERTGELFF. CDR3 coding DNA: TGTGCCAACGAGAGGACCGGGGAGCTGTTTTTT.